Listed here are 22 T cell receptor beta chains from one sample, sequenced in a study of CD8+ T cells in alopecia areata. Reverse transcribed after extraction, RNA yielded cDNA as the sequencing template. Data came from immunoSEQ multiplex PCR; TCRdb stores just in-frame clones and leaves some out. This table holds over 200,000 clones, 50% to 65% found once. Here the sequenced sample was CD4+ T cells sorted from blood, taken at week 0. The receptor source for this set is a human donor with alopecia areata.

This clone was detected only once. CDR3 loop: CASSQRGTDTQYF. CDR3 DNA sequence: TGTGCCAGCAGCCAGAGGGGGACAGATACGCAGTATTTT. This sequence joins TRBV9 and TRBJ2-3, with a weak D call TRBD1 (6 bases). Deletions cut 4 bases from V and 3 bases from J, with 9 bases between. CDR3 length equals 13 residues. Per germline, CDR1 SGDLS and CDR2 YYNGEE.

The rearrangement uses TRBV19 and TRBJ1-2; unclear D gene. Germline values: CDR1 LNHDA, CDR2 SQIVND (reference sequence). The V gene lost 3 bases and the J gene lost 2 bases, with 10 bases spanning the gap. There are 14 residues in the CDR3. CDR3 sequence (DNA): TGTGCCAGTAGTATTGCCGCGGGGAACTATGGCTACACCTTC. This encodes CASSIAAGNYGYTF.

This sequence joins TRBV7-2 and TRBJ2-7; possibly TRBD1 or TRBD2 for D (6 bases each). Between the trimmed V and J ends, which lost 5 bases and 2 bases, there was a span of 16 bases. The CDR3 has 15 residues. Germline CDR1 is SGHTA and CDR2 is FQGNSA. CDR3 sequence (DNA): TGTGCCAGCAGCCTGATGCCCGGGGGCACCTACGAGCAGTACTTC. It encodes CASSLMPGGTYEQYF.

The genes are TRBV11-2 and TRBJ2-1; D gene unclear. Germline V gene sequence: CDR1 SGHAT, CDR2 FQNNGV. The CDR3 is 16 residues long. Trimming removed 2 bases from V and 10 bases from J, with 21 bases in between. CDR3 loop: CASSLPYGPGRYEQFF. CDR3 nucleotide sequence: TGTGCCAGCAGCTTACCTTACGGGCCAGGCAGATACGAGCAGTTCTTC.

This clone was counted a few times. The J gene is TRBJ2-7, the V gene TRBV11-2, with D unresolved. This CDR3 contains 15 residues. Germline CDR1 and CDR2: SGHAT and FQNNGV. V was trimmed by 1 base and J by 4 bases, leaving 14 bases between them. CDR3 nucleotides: TGTGCCAGCAGCTTAGCTTCGGAACGCTCGTACGAGCAGTACTTC. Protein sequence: CASSLASERSYEQYF.

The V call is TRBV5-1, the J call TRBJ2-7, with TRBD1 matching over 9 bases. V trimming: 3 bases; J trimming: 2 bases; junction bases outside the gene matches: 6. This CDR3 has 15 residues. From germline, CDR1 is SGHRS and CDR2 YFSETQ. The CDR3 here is CASSSGTGITYEQYF. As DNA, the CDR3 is TGCGCCAGCAGCTCCGGGACAGGGATTACCTACGAGCAGTACTTC.

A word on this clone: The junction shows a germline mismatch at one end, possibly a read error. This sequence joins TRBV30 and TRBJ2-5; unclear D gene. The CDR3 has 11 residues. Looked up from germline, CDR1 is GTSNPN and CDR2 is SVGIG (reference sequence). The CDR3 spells CAWGVGETQYF. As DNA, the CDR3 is TGTGCCTGGGGTGTCGGGGAGACCCAGTACTTC.

Here the CDR3 DNA reads TGTGCCAGCTCACCACGGGGTCAGCCCCAGCATTTT. Translated, it gives CASSPRGQPQHF. This chain links TRBV18 with TRBJ1-5; no clear D. CDR3 length equals 12 residues. Germline V gene sequence: CDR1 KGHSH, CDR2 LQKENI. V dropped 1 base and J dropped 6 bases, with 4 bases sitting between them.

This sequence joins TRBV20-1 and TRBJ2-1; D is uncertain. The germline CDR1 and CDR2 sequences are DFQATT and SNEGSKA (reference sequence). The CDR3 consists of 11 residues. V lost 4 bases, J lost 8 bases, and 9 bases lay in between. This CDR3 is CSATHYDEQFF. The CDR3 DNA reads TGCAGTGCTACTCACTATGATGAGCAGTTCTTC.

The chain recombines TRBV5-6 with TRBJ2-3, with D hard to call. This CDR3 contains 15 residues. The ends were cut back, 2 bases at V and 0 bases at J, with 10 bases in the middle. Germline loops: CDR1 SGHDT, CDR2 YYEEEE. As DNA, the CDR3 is TGTGCCAGCAGCTTCAGGATATCTAGCACAGATACGCAGTATTTT. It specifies CASSFRISSTDTQYF.

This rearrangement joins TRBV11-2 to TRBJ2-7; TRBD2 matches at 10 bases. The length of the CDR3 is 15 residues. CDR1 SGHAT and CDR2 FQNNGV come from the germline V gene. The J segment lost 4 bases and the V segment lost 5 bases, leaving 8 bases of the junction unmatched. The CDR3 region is CASSRPGLASYEQYF. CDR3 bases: TGTGCCAGCAGCCGCCCGGGACTAGCGTCGTACGAGCAGTACTTC.

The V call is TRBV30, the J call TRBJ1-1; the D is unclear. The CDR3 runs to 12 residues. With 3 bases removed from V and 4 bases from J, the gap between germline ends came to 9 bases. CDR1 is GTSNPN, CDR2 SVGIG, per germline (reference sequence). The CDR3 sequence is CAWRESVTEAFF. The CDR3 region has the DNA TGTGCCTGGAGGGAGTCGGTCACTGAAGCTTTCTTT.

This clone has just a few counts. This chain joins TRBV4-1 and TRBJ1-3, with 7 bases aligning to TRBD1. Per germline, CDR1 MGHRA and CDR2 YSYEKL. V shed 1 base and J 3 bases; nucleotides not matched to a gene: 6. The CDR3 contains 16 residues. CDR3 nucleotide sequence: TGCGCCAGCAGCCAAGTTCCAGGGGGGCTTGGAAACACCATATATTTT. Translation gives CASSQVPGGLGNTIYF.

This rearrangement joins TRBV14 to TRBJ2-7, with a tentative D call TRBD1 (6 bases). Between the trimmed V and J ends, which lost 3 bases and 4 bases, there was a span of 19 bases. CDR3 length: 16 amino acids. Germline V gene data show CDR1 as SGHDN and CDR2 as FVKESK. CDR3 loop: CASSHNPGDGRYEQYF. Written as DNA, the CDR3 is TGTGCCAGCAGCCATAATCCAGGGGACGGAAGGTACGAGCAGTACTTC.

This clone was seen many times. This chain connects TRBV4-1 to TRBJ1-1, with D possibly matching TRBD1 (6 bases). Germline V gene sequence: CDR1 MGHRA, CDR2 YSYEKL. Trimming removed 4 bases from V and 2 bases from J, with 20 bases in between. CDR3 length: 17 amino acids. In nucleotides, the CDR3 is TGCGCCAGCAGCCGAGAAAGCCTACAGGGAGATAACACTGAAGCTTTCTTT. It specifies CASSRESLQGDNTEAFF.

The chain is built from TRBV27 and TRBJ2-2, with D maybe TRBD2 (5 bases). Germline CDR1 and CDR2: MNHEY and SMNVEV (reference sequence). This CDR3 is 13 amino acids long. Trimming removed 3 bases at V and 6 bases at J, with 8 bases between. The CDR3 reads CASSLEVAGELFF. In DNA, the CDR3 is TGTGCCAGCAGTTTGGAGGTCGCCGGGGAGCTGTTTTTT.

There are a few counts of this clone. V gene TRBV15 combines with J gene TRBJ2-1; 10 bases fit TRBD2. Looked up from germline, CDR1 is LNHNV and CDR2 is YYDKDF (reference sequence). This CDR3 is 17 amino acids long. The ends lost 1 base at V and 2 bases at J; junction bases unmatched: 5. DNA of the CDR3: TGTGCCACCAGCAGAGGACCCCTAGCGGGAGCCTACAATGAGCAGTTCTTC. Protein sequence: CATSRGPLAGAYNEQFF. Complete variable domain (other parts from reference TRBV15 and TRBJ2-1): DAMVIQNPRYQVTQFGKPVTLSCSQTLNHNVMYWYQQKSSQAPKLLFHYYDKDFNNEADTPDNFQSRRPNTSFCFLDIRSPGLGDTAMYLCATSRGPLAGAYNEQFFGPGTRLTVL.

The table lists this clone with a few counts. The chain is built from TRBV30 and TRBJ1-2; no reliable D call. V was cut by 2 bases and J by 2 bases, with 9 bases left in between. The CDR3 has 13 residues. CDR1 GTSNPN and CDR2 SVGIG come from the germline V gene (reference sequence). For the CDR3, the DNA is TGTGCCTGGAGTCGAGGTCCAAACTATGGCTACACCTTC. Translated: CAWSRGPNYGYTF.

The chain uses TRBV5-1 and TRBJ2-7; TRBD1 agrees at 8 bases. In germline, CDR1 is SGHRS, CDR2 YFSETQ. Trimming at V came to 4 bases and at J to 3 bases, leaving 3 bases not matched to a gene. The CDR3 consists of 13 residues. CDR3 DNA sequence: TGCGCCAGCAGCCAGGACAGGGTCTACGAGCAGTACTTC. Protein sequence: CASSQDRVYEQYF.

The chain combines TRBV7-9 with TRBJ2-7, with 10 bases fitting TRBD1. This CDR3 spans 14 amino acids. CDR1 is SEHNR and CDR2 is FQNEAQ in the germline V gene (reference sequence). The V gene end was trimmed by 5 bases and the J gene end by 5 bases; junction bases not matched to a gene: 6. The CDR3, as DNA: TGTGCCAGCAGCCCCCCCGGGACAGGGGACGAGCAGTACTTC. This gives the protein CASSPPGTGDEQYF. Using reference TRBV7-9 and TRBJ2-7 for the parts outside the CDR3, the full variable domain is DTGVSQNPRHKITKRGQNVTFRCDPISEHNRLYWYRQTLGQGPEFLTYFQNEAQLEKSRLLSDRFSAERPKGSFSTLEIQRTEQGDSAMYLCASSPPGTGDEQYFGPGTRLTVT.

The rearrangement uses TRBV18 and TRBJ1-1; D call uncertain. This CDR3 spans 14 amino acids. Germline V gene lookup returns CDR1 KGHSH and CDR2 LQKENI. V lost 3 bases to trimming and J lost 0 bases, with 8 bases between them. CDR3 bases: TGTGCCAGCTCACCGGGTTGGGTGAACACTGAAGCTTTCTTT. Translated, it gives CASSPGWVNTEAFF.

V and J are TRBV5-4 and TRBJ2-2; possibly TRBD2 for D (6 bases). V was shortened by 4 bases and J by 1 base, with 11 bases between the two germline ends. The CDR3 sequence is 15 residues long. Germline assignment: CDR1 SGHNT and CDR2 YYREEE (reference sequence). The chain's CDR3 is CASSTGLRNTGELFF. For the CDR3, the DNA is TGTGCCAGCAGCACGGGACTCAGGAACACCGGGGAGCTGTTTTTT.